These 3 T cell receptor beta chains originate from one sample sequenced in a study of technical replicates of blood from a few donors. The protocol was immunoSEQ multiplex PCR, while the TCRdb copy is restricted to in-frame clones and leaves out a portion. The sample has more than 45,000 clones; roughly 95% are singletons. Sequencing was performed on PBMCs. Receptor source: a human donor in good health. Some clones in this sample may be carry-over from other donors' samples.

This sequence joins TRBV5-6 and TRBJ1-4; D uncertain. Germline values: CDR1 SGHDT, CDR2 YYEEEE. This CDR3 has 14 residues. The V gene lost 3 bases and the J gene lost 8 bases, with 14 bases spanning the gap. CDR3 sequence reads: CASSSSAYREKLFF. Written as DNA, the CDR3 is TGTGCCAGCAGCTCTAGTGCCTATAGGGAAAAACTGTTTTTT.

This sequence joins TRBV27 and TRBJ2-2, with 14 positions matching TRBD2. Germline loops: CDR1 MNHEY, CDR2 SMNVEV (reference sequence). V shed 6 bases and J 2 bases; nucleotides not matched to a gene: 5. This CDR3 has 17 amino acids. For the CDR3, the DNA is TGTGCCAGCAGGCGCGGGACTAGCGGGAGCAACACCGGGGAGCTGTTTTTT. This sequence encodes CASRRGTSGSNTGELFF.

The chain couples TRBV5-1 to TRBJ1-2; 7 nucleotides align to TRBD1. The CDR3 extends over 16 amino acids. Germline CDR1 is SGHRS and CDR2 is YFSETQ. The V gene end was trimmed by 4 bases and the J gene end by 2 bases; junction bases not matched to a gene: 11. CDR3 sequence: CASSVTGQVGNYGYTF. CDR3 sequence (DNA): TGCGCCAGCAGCGTAACTGGACAGGTGGGCAACTATGGCTACACCTTC.